The 19 T cell receptor beta chains given below trace back to one sample, sequenced in a study of identical twins. From the 5' RACE reads, TCRdb called clonotypes with MiXCR, one entry per CDR3 protein. The sample carries about 430,000 distinct CDR3 sequences, 18% recorded once. Material for sequencing was naive T cells sorted from blood. These receptors all come from a man aged 50 or older in good health.

This clonotype was counted many times. The chain uses TRBV20-1 and TRBJ2-1, with D maybe TRBD2 (6 bases). The CDR3 loop spans 14 amino acids. V shed 3 bases and J shed 6 bases, with 15 bases lying between them. CDR1 DFQATT and CDR2 SNEGSKA come from the germline V gene (reference sequence). CDR3: CSASQTGDLNEQFF. In DNA, the CDR3 is TGCAGTGCTAGCCAGACGGGAGACCTCAATGAGCAGTTCTTC.

This clonotype was detected a few times. The chain uses TRBV12-3 or TRBV12-4 and TRBJ1-5; a weak D match, TRBD1 (6 bases). Trimming left V 6 bases short and J 7 bases short, with 16 bases between. The CDR3 covers 14 residues. Here the CDR3 DNA reads TGTGCCAGCAGGGTAGGGGGAGATACCCAGCCCCAGCATTTT. It codes for CASRVGGDTQPQHF.

This clonotype was picked up a small number of times. The J gene is TRBJ2-7, the V gene TRBV19; D may be TRBD2 (6 bases). Trimming removed 10 bases from V and 2 bases from J, with 15 bases in between. The CDR3 has 13 amino acids. Germline-derived CDR1 and CDR2 are LNHDA and SQIVND (reference sequence). The CDR3 region is CATDGGGTYEQYF. CDR3 in DNA: TGTGCCACGGACGGGGGTGGAACCTACGAGCAGTACTTC.

In its sample, this clonotype was seen many times. The chain uses TRBV7-2 and TRBJ2-1; D uncertain. Trimming pared 1 base from V and 10 bases from J, leaving 8 bases between. Germline CDR1 reads SGHTA; CDR2 reads FQGNSA. This CDR3 is built from 12 residues. The CDR3 region is CASSLDRAEQFF. The CDR3 nucleotides are TGTGCCAGCAGCTTAGATCGGGCGGAGCAGTTCTTC.

This clonotype was seen more than once but under ten times. The V and J genes are TRBV5-1 and TRBJ2-5, with TRBD2 matching over 9 bases. Germline V CDR1 and CDR2: SGHRS, YFSETQ. With 6 bases clipped from V and 5 bases from J, the junction kept 8 bases outside the gene matches. The CDR3 sequence is 14 residues long. CDR3 in amino acids: CASIAGGPSETQYF. The CDR3 DNA reads as TGCGCCAGCATTGCGGGAGGGCCCTCGGAGACCCAGTACTTC.

The chain uses TRBV25-1 and TRBJ2-4; D unclear. CDR1 MGHDK and CDR2 SYGVNS come from the germline V gene. The CDR3 is 15 residues long. V was clipped by 1 base and J by 0 bases, with 7 bases between them. CDR3 sequence (DNA): TGTGCCAGCAGTGAATCCACCTTAGCCAAAAACATTCAGTACTTC. Amino acid sequence: CASSESTLAKNIQYF.

This clonotype was found many times. The chain is built from TRBV29-1 and TRBJ2-1; possible D gene TRBD1, 6 bases. V was clipped by 6 bases and J by 3 bases, with 12 bases between them. Per the germline V gene, CDR1 is SQVTM and CDR2 is ANQGSEA. The CDR3 totals 13 residues. CDR3 nucleotide sequence: TGCAGCGTGGGACACAGCGGCTACAATGAGCAGTTCTTC. This codes for CSVGHSGYNEQFF.

J is TRBJ2-2 and V is TRBV24-1; perhaps D is TRBD1 or TRBD2 (5 bases each). With 6 bases removed from V and 1 base from J, the gap between germline ends came to 11 bases. The V gene's germline CDR1 is KGHDR and CDR2 SFDVKD. This CDR3 contains 15 residues. The CDR3 sequence is CATSSQGRNTGELFF. CDR3 DNA: TGTGCCACCAGTTCTCAGGGACGGAACACCGGGGAGCTGTTTTTT.

This sequence joins TRBV6-1 and TRBJ1-1; no firm D call. With 6 bases removed from V and 8 bases from J, the gap between germline ends came to 16 bases. CDR3 size: 13 residues. Germline CDR1 reads MNHNS; CDR2 reads SASEGT. The chain's CDR3 is CASSPLGGLEAFF. The CDR3 DNA reads as TGTGCCAGCAGCCCCCTCGGAGGGCTGGAAGCTTTCTTT.

This clonotype showed up just a few times. The chain joins TRBV6-1 to TRBJ2-1; 13 positions match TRBD2. The V and J ends lost 6 bases and 13 bases, in that order; junction bases with no gene match: 6. Per germline, CDR1 MNHNS and CDR2 SASEGT. This CDR3 spans 13 amino acids. In DNA, the CDR3 is TGTGCCAGCAGACTGGGACTAGCGGGACCCCAGTTCTTC. Protein: CASRLGLAGPQFF.

This clonotype was detected many times. This chain joins TRBV10-3 and TRBJ1-1; no clear D gene. CDR3 length: 14 residues. Germline CDR1 and CDR2: ENHRY and SYGVKD. Trimming took 2 bases from V and 1 from J, leaving 8 bases between them. The CDR3 spells CAISEGMGNTEAFF. Written as DNA, the CDR3 is TGTGCCATCAGTGAGGGTATGGGGAACACTGAAGCTTTCTTT.

This clonotype was detected only a few times. The chain recombines TRBV6-2 or TRBV6-3 with TRBJ2-1; 13 nucleotides align to TRBD2. Trimming cost V 6 bases and J 4 bases; bases outside gene matches: 6. The CDR3 loop spans 16 amino acids. The germline V gene has CDR1 MNHEY and CDR2 SVGEGT. The CDR3 spells CASSSSLAGGYNEQFF. Written as DNA, the CDR3 is TGTGCCAGCAGCTCATCACTAGCGGGGGGGTACAATGAGCAGTTCTTC.

At least ten counts were recorded for this clonotype. V is TRBV27 and J is TRBJ2-4, with D tentatively TRBD1 (6 bases). Per germline, CDR1 MNHEY and CDR2 SMNVEV (reference sequence). V lost 6 bases and J lost 3, with 15 bases in between. The CDR3 extends over 15 amino acids. The CDR3 reads CASSPRSGDKNIQYF. CDR3 in DNA: TGTGCCAGCAGCCCCCGATCAGGGGACAAAAACATTCAGTACTTC.

This chain connects TRBV7-2 to TRBJ1-2, with D unclear. The CDR3 is made up of 14 amino acids. CDR1 and CDR2 (germline): SGHTA, FQGNSA. Trimming cost V 5 bases and J 4 bases, with 14 bases left between them. The CDR3 DNA reads TGTGCCAGCAGCCTAGAGGACGGCACCTATGGCTACACCTTC. Protein: CASSLEDGTYGYTF.

This clonotype was counted a few times. V usage is TRBV27 and J usage is TRBJ2-7; D is perhaps TRBD1 (6 bases). Germline V gene sequence: CDR1 MNHEY, CDR2 SMNVEV (reference sequence). Trimming removed 2 bases at V and 12 bases at J, with 17 bases between. The CDR3 contains 13 residues. CDR3: CASSLGGTGSAYF. CDR3 DNA: TGTGCCAGCAGTTTAGGGGGAACAGGGTCTGCGTACTTC.

This clonotype has just a few counts. The chain joins TRBV5-1 to TRBJ2-5; 8 positions agree with TRBD1. V was clipped by 4 bases and J by 4 bases; unmatched bases: 9. Germline CDR1 is SGHRS and CDR2 is YFSETQ. CDR3 length: 15 residues. The DNA of the CDR3 is TGCGCCAGCAGCAGCCGACAGGGGTTGGGAGAGACCCAGTACTTC. As protein: CASSSRQGLGETQYF. The full variable domain, its missing parts supplied by reference TRBV5-1 and TRBJ2-5, is KAGVTQTPRYLIKTRGQQVTLSCSPISGHRSVSWYQQTPGQGLQFLFEYFSETQRNKGNFPGRFSGRQFSNSRSEMNVSTLELGDSALYLCASSSRQGLGETQYFGPGTRLLVL.

The chain carries TRBV28 and TRBJ1-5, with a tentative D call TRBD1 (5 bases). The V end was cut by 8 bases, the J end by 4 bases, with 18 bases between. Germline V gives CDR1 MDHEN, CDR2 SYDVKM. The CDR3 sequence is 15 residues long. The CDR3 protein is CASGGAGALNQPQHF. Written as DNA, the CDR3 is TGTGCCAGCGGAGGCGCCGGGGCGTTGAATCAGCCCCAGCATTTT. The full variable domain, rest sourced from reference TRBV28 and TRBJ1-5, is DVKVTQSSRYLVKRTGEKVFLECVQDMDHENMFWYRQDPGLGLRLIYFSYDVKMKEKGDIPEGYSVSREKKERFSLILESASTNQTSMYLCASGGAGALNQPQHFGDGTRLSIL.

At least ten counts were recorded for this clonotype. V usage is TRBV7-3 and J usage is TRBJ2-1; 8 nucleotides line up with TRBD2. This CDR3 has 13 amino acids. With V trimmed by 2 bases and J by 10 bases, 4 bases remained unmatched. Germline-derived CDR1 and CDR2 are SGHTA and FQGTGA. The CDR3 DNA is TGTGCCAGCAGCTTAGGACTAGCTGAGGAGCAGTTCTTC. Translated: CASSLGLAEEQFF.

The chain combines TRBV3-1 with TRBJ1-1, with D perhaps matching TRBD1 (5 bases). The CDR3 spans 14 residues. V lost 4 bases and J 1 base, leaving 10 bases between the germline ends. Germline CDR1 is LGHDT and CDR2 is YNNKEL (reference sequence). The CDR3 region is CASSRWGTNTEAFF. CDR3 bases: TGTGCCAGCAGCCGGTGGGGGACGAACACTGAAGCTTTCTTT.